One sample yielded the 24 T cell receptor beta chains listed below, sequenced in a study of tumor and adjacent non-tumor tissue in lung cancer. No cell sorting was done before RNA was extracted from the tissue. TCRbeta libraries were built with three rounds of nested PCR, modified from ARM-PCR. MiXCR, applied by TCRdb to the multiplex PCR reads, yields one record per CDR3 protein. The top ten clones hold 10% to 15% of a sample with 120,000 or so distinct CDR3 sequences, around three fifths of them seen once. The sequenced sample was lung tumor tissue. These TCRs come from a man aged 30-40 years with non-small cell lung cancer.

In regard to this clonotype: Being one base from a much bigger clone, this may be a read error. CDR3 in DNA: TGTGCCAGCAGTTCCGTTTTCATGGACAACAATGAGCAGTTCTTC. Translated, it gives CASSSVFMDNNEQFF. This chain links TRBV6-5 with TRBJ2-1; the D gene is possibly TRBD1 (5 bases). Germline V gene lookup returns CDR1 MNHEY and CDR2 SVGAGI. CDR3 size: 15 residues. The germline V and J ends were trimmed by 4 bases and 5 bases, with 15 bases remaining between them.

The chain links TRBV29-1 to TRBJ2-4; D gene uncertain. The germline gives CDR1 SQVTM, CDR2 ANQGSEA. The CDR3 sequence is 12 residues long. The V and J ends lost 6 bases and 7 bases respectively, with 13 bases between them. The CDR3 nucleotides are TGCAGCGTGCCGGTTGACATGAACATTCAGTACTTC. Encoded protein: CSVPVDMNIQYF. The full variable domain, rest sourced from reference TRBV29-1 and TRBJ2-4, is SAVISQKPSRDICQRGTSLTIQCQVDSQVTMMFWYRQQPGQSLTLIATANQGSEATYESGFVIDKFPISRPNLTFSTLTVSNMSPEDSSIYLCSVPVDMNIQYFGAGTRLSVL.

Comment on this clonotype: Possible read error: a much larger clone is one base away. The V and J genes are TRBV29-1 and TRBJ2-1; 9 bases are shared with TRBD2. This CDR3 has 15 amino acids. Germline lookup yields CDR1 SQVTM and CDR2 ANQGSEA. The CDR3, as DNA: TGCAACGTTGCCCTTGGCGGGAGGGCGTCCAATGAGCAGTTCTTC. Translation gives CNVALGGRASNEQFF.

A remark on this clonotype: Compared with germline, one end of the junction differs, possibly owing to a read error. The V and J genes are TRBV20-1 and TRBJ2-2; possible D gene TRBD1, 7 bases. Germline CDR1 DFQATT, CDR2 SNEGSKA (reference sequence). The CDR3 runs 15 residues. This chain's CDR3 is CSTPRQGGNTVELFF. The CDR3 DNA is TGCAGCACTCCCCGACAGGGCGGGAACACCGTGGAGCTGTTTTTT.

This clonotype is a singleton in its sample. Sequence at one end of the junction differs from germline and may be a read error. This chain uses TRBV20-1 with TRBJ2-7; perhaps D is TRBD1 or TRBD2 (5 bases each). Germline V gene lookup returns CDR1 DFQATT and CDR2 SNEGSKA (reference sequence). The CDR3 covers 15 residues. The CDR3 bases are TGCAGTGCTAGGGGAAGCAGAGAGGGGATAGACGAGCAGAACTTC. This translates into CSARGSREGIDEQNF.

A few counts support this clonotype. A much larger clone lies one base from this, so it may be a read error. The chain's CDR3 is CANNEQGNYEQYF. In DNA form, the CDR3 reads TGTGCCAACAACGAACAGGGAAACTACGAGCAGTACTTC. The V gene is TRBV6-2 or TRBV6-3, the J gene TRBJ2-7, with a possible D match to TRBD1 (6 bases). The CDR3 consists of 13 residues. The V gene's germline CDR1 is MNHEY and CDR2 SVGEGT. The V end lost 10 bases, the J end lost 3 bases, and 16 bases lay between the germline ends.

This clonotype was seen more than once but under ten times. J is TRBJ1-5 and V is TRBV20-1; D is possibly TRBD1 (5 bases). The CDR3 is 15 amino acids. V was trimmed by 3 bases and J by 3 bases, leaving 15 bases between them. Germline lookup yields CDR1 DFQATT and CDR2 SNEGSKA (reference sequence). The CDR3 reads CSASPSGKDNQPQHF. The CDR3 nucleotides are TGCAGTGCTAGCCCATCAGGGAAGGACAATCAGCCCCAGCATTTT.

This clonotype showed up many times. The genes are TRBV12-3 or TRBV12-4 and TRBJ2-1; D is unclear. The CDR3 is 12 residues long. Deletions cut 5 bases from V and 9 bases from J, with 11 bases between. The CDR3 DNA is TGTGCCAGCAGTGCTTACTGGAGTGAGCAGTTCTTC. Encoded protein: CASSAYWSEQFF.

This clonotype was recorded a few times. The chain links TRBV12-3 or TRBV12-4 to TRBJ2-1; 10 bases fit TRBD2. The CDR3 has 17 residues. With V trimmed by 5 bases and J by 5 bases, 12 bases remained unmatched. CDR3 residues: CASSRNKRGGPHNEQFF. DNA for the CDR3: TGTGCCAGCAGTAGAAATAAGCGGGGGGGGCCCCACAATGAGCAGTTCTTC.

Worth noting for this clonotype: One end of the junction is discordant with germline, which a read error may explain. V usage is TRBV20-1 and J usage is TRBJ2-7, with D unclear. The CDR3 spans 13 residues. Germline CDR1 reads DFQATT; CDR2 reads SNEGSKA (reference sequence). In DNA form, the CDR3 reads TGCAGTGCGAGCAGGTCGGGCACCTACGAGCAGCACTTC. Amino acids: CSASRSGTYEQHF.

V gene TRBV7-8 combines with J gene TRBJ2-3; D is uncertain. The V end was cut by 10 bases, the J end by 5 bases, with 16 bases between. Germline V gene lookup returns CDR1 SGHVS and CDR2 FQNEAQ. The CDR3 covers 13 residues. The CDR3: CAKSLVPIDTQYF. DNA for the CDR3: TGTGCCAAGAGCTTAGTACCCATAGATACGCAGTATTTT.

CDR3 coding DNA: TGCGCCAGCAGCTTGGTGACGGCCTTCTCTGGAAACACCATATATTTT. It encodes CASSLVTAFSGNTIYF. V usage is TRBV5-1 and J usage is TRBJ1-3, with D unclear. Germline loops: CDR1 SGHRS, CDR2 YFSETQ. This CDR3 comprises 16 residues. V dropped 0 bases and J dropped 0 bases, with 10 bases sitting between them.

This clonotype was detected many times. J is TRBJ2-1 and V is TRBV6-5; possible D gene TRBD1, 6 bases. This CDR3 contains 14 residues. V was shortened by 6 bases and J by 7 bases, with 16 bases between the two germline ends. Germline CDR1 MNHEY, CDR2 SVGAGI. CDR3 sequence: CASRKQGYANEQFF. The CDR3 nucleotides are TGTGCCAGCAGAAAACAGGGATACGCGAATGAGCAGTTCTTC.

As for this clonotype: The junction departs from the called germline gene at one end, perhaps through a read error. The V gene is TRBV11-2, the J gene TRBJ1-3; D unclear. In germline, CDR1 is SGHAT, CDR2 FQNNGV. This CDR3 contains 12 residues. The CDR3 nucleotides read TGTGTCGGCAGCCAGTCTGGAAATACCATATATTTT. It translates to CVGSQSGNTIYF.

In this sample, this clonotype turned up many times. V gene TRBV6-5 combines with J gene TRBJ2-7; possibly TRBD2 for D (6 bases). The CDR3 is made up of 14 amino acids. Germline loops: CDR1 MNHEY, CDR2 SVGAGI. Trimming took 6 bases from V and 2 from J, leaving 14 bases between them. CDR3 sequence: CASRKGDSAYEQYF. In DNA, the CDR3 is TGTGCCAGCAGAAAAGGGGACTCAGCCTACGAGCAGTACTTC.

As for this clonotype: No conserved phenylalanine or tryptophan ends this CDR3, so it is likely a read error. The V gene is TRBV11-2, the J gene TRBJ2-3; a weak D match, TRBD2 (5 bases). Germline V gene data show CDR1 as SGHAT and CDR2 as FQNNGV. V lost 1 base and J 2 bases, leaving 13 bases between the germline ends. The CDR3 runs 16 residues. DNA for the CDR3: TGTGCCAGCAGCTTAGCCGTCGGGGTTGTCACAGATACGCAGTATCAT. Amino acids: CASSLAVGVVTDTQYH.

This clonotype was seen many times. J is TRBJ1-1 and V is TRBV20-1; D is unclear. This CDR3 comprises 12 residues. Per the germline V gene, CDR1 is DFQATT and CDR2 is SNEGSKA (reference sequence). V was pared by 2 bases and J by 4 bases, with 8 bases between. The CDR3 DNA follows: TGCAGTGCTAGAAACGCCGGCACTGAAGCTTTCTTT. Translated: CSARNAGTEAFF.

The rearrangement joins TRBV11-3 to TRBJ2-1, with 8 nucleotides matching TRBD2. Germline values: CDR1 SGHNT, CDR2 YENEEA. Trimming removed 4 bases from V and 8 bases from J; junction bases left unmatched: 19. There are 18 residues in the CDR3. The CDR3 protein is CASSWVILAVPRSDEQFF. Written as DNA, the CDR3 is TGTGCCAGCAGCTGGGTGATACTAGCGGTTCCCCGAAGCGATGAGCAGTTCTTC. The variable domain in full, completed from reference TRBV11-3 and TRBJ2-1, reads EAGVVQSPRYKIIEKKQPVAFWCNPISGHNTLYWYLQNLGQGPELLIRYENEEAVDDSQLPKDRFSAERLKGVDSTLKIQPAELGDSAVYLCASSWVILAVPRSDEQFFGPGTRLTVL.

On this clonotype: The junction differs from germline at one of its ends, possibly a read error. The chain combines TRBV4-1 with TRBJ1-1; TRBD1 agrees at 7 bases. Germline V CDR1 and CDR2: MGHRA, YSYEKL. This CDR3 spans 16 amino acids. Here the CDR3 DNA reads TGCGCCAACAGCCAAGGTATCTACAGGGGAGGCACTGGAGCTTTCTTT. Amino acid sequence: CANSQGIYRGGTGAFF.

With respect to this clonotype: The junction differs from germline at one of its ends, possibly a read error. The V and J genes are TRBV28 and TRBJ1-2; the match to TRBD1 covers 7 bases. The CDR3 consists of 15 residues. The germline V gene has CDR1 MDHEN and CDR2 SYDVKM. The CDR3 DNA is TGTGCCAGCAGTTCTCAGCCGGGACAGAGATATGGTTACACCTTC. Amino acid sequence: CASSSQPGQRYGYTF.

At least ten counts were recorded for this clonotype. CDR3 loop: CASSTYGDGRGYTF. DNA for the CDR3: TGTGCCAGCAGTACCTACGGGGACGGGAGGGGGTACACCTTC. V gene TRBV6-5 combines with J gene TRBJ1-2; maybe TRBD1 (6 bases). Germline CDR1 is MNHEY and CDR2 is SVGAGI. V dropped 5 bases and J dropped 11 bases, with 21 bases sitting between them. CDR3 length: 14 amino acids.

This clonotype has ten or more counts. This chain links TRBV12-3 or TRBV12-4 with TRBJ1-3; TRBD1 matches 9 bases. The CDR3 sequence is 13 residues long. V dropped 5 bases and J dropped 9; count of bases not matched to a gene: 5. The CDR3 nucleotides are TGTGCCAGCAGTCCGACAGGGGGGATCACCATATATTTT. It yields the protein CASSPTGGITIYF.

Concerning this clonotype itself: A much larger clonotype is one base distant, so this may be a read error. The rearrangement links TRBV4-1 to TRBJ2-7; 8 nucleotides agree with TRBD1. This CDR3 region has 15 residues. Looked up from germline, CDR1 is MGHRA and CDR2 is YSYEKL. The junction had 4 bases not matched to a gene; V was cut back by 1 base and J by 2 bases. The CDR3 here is CASSQGSGQAYEQYF. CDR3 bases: TGCGCCAGCAGCCAAGGCTCGGGACAGGCCTACGAGCAGTACTTC.

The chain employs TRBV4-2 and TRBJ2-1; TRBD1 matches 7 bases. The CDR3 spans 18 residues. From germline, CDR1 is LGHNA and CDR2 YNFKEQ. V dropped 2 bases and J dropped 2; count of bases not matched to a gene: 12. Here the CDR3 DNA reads TGTGCCAGCAGCCAATACCCTCATAGCAGGGGGACCTACAATGAGCAGTTCTTC. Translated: CASSQYPHSRGTYNEQFF.